A selection of T cell receptor beta chains follows, all from one sample in a study of cytomegalovirus exposure and HLA in healthy donors. Profiling relied on immunoSEQ multiplex PCR, and the TCRdb table lists in-frame clones only, not all of them. The sample lists under 150,000 clones, 75% occurring once. Sample: PBMCs. These receptor sequences come from a woman under 30 in good health and CMV-seronegative. The CDR3 runs from the conserved cysteine through the conserved F or W. The D gene is left open where the match is weak. Not all rows give a size; the values are once, few, many and, for expanded clones, a class.

v_gene: TRBV30; abundance: .; d_gene: .; j_gene: TRBJ1-1; CDR3aa: CAWKGHTIRKAFF; CDR3nt: TGTGCCTGGAAGGGACACACGATTCGGAAAGCTTTCTTT
v_gene: TRBV4-2; abundance: .; d_gene: TRBD1; j_gene: TRBJ2-2; CDR3aa: CASSKRQGNTGELFF; CDR3nt: TGTGCCAGCAGCAAGAGACAGGGCAACACCGGGGAGCTGTTTTTT
v_gene: TRBV25-1; abundance: .; d_gene: TRBD1; j_gene: TRBJ1-6; CDR3aa: CASSEMGGQGNSPLHF; CDR3nt: TGTGCCAGCAGTGAAATGGGGGGACAGGGGAATTCACCCCTCCACTTT
v_gene: TRBV6-1; abundance: .; d_gene: .; j_gene: TRBJ1-6; CDR3aa: CASMGPSSYNSPLHF; CDR3nt: TGTGCCAGCATGGGCCCCAGCTCCTATAATTCACCCCTCCACTTT
v_gene: TRBV6-4; abundance: .; d_gene: .; j_gene: TRBJ1-2; CDR3aa: CASSDSHEGNYGYTF; CDR3nt: TGTGCCAGCAGTGACTCCCACGAGGGTAACTATGGCTACACCTTC
v_gene: TRBV2; abundance: .; d_gene: .; j_gene: TRBJ1-5; CDR3aa: CASSEGGQPQHF; CDR3nt: TGTGCCAGCAGTGAAGGCGGGCAGCCCCAGCATTTT
v_gene: TRBV27; abundance: .; d_gene: .; j_gene: TRBJ1-1; CDR3aa: CASSLQGGNTEAFF; CDR3nt: TGTGCCAGCAGTTTACAGGGTGGGAACACTGAAGCTTTCTTT
v_gene: TRBV28; abundance: .; d_gene: .; j_gene: TRBJ1-4; CDR3aa: CASSSLHLSRAATNEKLFF; CDR3nt: TGTGCCAGCAGTTCCCTCCACCTTAGTAGAGCGGCAACTAATGAAAAACTGTTTTTT
v_gene: TRBV5-6; abundance: .; d_gene: TRBD1; j_gene: TRBJ1-1; CDR3aa: CASSLYRGLTEAFF; CDR3nt: TGTGCCAGCAGCTTGTACAGGGGGCTTACTGAAGCTTTCTTT
v_gene: TRBV6-7; abundance: .; d_gene: .; j_gene: TRBJ1-5; CDR3aa: CASSSTLQSNQPQHF; CDR3nt: TGTGCCAGCAGTTCAACCCTACAGTCCAATCAGCCCCAGCATTTT
v_gene: TRBV4-1; abundance: .; d_gene: .; j_gene: TRBJ1-1; CDR3aa: CASSHYDRNTEAFF; CDR3nt: TGCGCCAGCAGCCATTACGACAGGAACACTGAAGCTTTCTTT
v_gene: TRBV6-5; abundance: few; d_gene: .; j_gene: TRBJ1-2; CDR3aa: CASSYALSVGIDGYTF; CDR3nt: TGTGCCAGCAGTTACGCCCTATCCGTGGGCATAGATGGCTACACCTTC
v_gene: TRBV9; abundance: .; d_gene: .; j_gene: TRBJ2-2; CDR3aa: CASSAAGSPKRGAGELFF; CDR3nt: TGTGCCAGCAGCGCCGCGGGGTCCCCGAAAAGGGGCGCCGGGGAGCTGTTTTTT
v_gene: TRBV7-3; abundance: .; d_gene: .; j_gene: TRBJ2-5; CDR3aa: CASSQTGGRETQYF; CDR3nt: TGTGCCAGCAGCCAAACGGGGGGCAGGGAGACCCAGTACTTC
v_gene: TRBV5-4; abundance: .; d_gene: .; j_gene: TRBJ2-7; CDR3aa: CASSSRNSEQYF; CDR3nt: TGTGCCAGCAGCTCGCGCAACAGCGAGCAGTACTTC
v_gene: TRBV10-3; abundance: .; d_gene: .; j_gene: TRBJ1-2; CDR3aa: CAISQLEEAGGYTF; CDR3nt: TGTGCCATCAGTCAACTCGAGGAGGCTGGCGGCTACACCTTC
v_gene: TRBV28; abundance: .; d_gene: .; j_gene: TRBJ1-5; CDR3aa: CASSSGYSNQPQHF; CDR3nt: TGTGCCAGCAGTTCAGGGTATAGCAATCAGCCCCAGCATTTT
v_gene: TRBV15; abundance: .; d_gene: .; j_gene: TRBJ1-2; CDR3aa: CASSLGRGGYTF; CDR3nt: TGTGCCAGCTCGCTGGGGAGAGGTGGCTACACCTTC
v_gene: TRBV20-1; abundance: .; d_gene: .; j_gene: TRBJ1-1; CDR3aa: CSAPGRVEAFF; CDR3nt: TGCAGTGCCCCCGGGAGGGTTGAAGCTTTCTTT
v_gene: TRBV27; abundance: .; d_gene: TRBD1; j_gene: TRBJ2-5; CDR3aa: CASSLWSGQGQETQYF; CDR3nt: TGTGCCAGCAGTTTATGGTCCGGACAGGGTCAAGAGACCCAGTACTTC
v_gene: TRBV6-5; abundance: .; d_gene: .; j_gene: TRBJ2-3; CDR3aa: CASSPDFLTDTQYF; CDR3nt: TGTGCCAGCAGCCCGGACTTCCTCACAGATACGCAGTATTTT
v_gene: TRBV4-1; abundance: .; d_gene: TRBD2; j_gene: TRBJ2-1; CDR3aa: CASSQDSPRAGGLNEQFF; CDR3nt: TGCGCCAGCAGCCAAGATTCCCCGAGGGCGGGGGGGCTCAATGAGCAGTTCTTC
v_gene: TRBV19; abundance: .; d_gene: .; j_gene: TRBJ2-2; CDR3aa: CASGEGSGNTGELFF; CDR3nt: TGTGCCAGTGGCGAGGGAAGCGGTAACACCGGGGAGCTGTTTTTT
v_gene: TRBV28; abundance: .; d_gene: .; j_gene: TRBJ2-7; CDR3aa: CASRPGVSYEQYF; CDR3nt: TGTGCCAGCAGGCCAGGGGTTTCCTACGAGCAGTACTTC
v_gene: TRBV6-5; abundance: .; d_gene: .; j_gene: TRBJ1-1; CDR3aa: CASANRGSEAFF; CDR3nt: TGTGCCAGCGCGAACCGGGGGTCTGAAGCTTTCTTT
v_gene: TRBV6-6; abundance: once; d_gene: .; j_gene: TRBJ1-1; CDR3aa: CASSPLAGDQTEAFF; CDR3nt: TGTGCCAGCAGTCCCCTGGCAGGGGATCAGACTGAAGCTTTCTTT
v_gene: TRBV19; abundance: .; d_gene: .; j_gene: TRBJ2-2; CDR3aa: CASSTRSNTGELFF; CDR3nt: TGTGCCAGTAGCACTAGGTCGAACACCGGGGAGCTGTTTTTT
v_gene: TRBV27; abundance: .; d_gene: .; j_gene: TRBJ1-5; CDR3aa: CASSLTLGNQPQHF; CDR3nt: TGTGCCAGCAGTTTGACTTTAGGCAATCAGCCCCAGCATTTT
v_gene: TRBV19; abundance: .; d_gene: .; j_gene: TRBJ1-5; CDR3aa: CASSIVTGNQPQHF; CDR3nt: TGTGCCAGTAGTATAGTTACAGGGAATCAGCCCCAGCATTTT
v_gene: TRBV7-9; abundance: .; d_gene: .; j_gene: TRBJ2-3; CDR3aa: CASSADIADTQYF; CDR3nt: TGTGCCAGCAGCGCGGACATTGCAGATACGCAGTATTTT
v_gene: TRBV29-1; abundance: .; d_gene: .; j_gene: TRBJ2-1; CDR3aa: CSVRGINEQFF; CDR3nt: TGCAGCGTGAGGGGGATCAATGAGCAGTTCTTC
v_gene: TRBV7-6; abundance: .; d_gene: TRBD1; j_gene: TRBJ2-3; CDR3aa: CASSDPTGDRGIDTQYF; CDR3nt: TGTGCCAGCAGCGACCCTACCGGGGACAGGGGGATAGATACGCAGTATTTT
v_gene: TRBV25-1; abundance: .; d_gene: .; j_gene: TRBJ2-7; CDR3aa: CASSLNLANEQYF; CDR3nt: TGTGCCAGCAGTCTCAACCTAGCGAACGAGCAGTACTTC
v_gene: TRBV28; abundance: few; d_gene: TRBD1; j_gene: TRBJ2-3; CDR3aa: CAIRQGISTDTQYF; CDR3nt: TGTGCCATCAGACAGGGGATAAGCACAGATACGCAGTATTTT
v_gene: TRBV4-1; abundance: .; d_gene: .; j_gene: TRBJ1-4; CDR3aa: CASSQGPLTGEKLFF; CDR3nt: TGCGCCAGCAGCCAAGGTCCACTCACGGGTGAAAAACTGTTTTTT
v_gene: TRBV10-1; abundance: .; d_gene: .; j_gene: TRBJ1-5; CDR3aa: CASSQDTRNNQPQHF; CDR3nt: TGCGCCAGCAGTCAGGACACGCGAAACAATCAGCCCCAGCATTTT
v_gene: TRBV6-5; abundance: few; d_gene: .; j_gene: TRBJ1-1; CDR3aa: CASSYSEWANTEAFF; CDR3nt: TGTGCCAGCAGTTACTCGGAATGGGCGAACACTGAAGCTTTCTTT
v_gene: TRBV6-1; abundance: .; d_gene: .; j_gene: TRBJ2-7; CDR3aa: CASQYHTPYEQYF; CDR3nt: TGTGCCAGTCAGTACCATACCCCCTACGAGCAGTACTTC
v_gene: TRBV6-4; abundance: .; d_gene: TRBD1; j_gene: TRBJ1-2; CDR3aa: CASRPGQGHYGYTF; CDR3nt: TGTGCCAGCAGGCCGGGACAGGGTCACTATGGCTACACCTTC
v_gene: TRBV5-1; abundance: few; d_gene: .; j_gene: TRBJ2-5; CDR3aa: CASSLGGAETQYF; CDR3nt: TGCGCCAGCAGCTTGGGTGGGGCAGAGACCCAGTACTTC
v_gene: TRBV6-4; abundance: .; d_gene: TRBD2; j_gene: TRBJ2-1; CDR3aa: CASSDSERGGYNEQFF; CDR3nt: TGTGCCAGCAGTGACTCGGAGCGGGGGGGTTACAATGAGCAGTTCTTC
v_gene: TRBV7-2; abundance: .; d_gene: TRBD2; j_gene: TRBJ2-5; CDR3aa: CASSSRGGAGWGPQETQYF; CDR3nt: TGTGCCAGCAGCTCCCGCGGGGGGGCGGGATGGGGACCACAAGAGACCCAGTACTTC
v_gene: TRBV6-5; abundance: .; d_gene: TRBD1; j_gene: TRBJ2-7; CDR3aa: CASSYGVTGGWYEQYF; CDR3nt: TGTGCCAGCAGTTACGGGGTCACAGGGGGGTGGTACGAGCAGTACTTC
v_gene: TRBV7-9; abundance: .; d_gene: TRBD1; j_gene: TRBJ1-5; CDR3aa: CASSFTTGTGSNQPQHF; CDR3nt: TGTGCCAGCAGCTTTACAACCGGGACAGGGAGCAATCAGCCCCAGCATTTT
v_gene: TRBV11-2; abundance: .; d_gene: .; j_gene: TRBJ1-1; CDR3aa: CASSILRRTEAFF; CDR3nt: TGTGCCAGCAGCATCCTAAGGAGGACTGAAGCTTTCTTT
v_gene: TRBV28; abundance: .; d_gene: .; j_gene: TRBJ1-1; CDR3aa: CASRRSPGSTEAFF; CDR3nt: TGTGCCAGCAGGAGGAGCCCTGGTAGCACTGAAGCTTTCTTT
v_gene: TRBV2; abundance: .; d_gene: TRBD2; j_gene: TRBJ2-5; CDR3aa: CASSLLTSGGAGETQYF; CDR3nt: TGTGCCAGCAGTTTACTGACTAGCGGGGGGGCCGGGGAGACCCAGTACTTC
v_gene: TRBV27; abundance: .; d_gene: .; j_gene: TRBJ1-5; CDR3aa: CASSLGGGGQPQHF; CDR3nt: TGTGCCAGCAGTTTAGGAGGGGGAGGGCAGCCCCAGCATTTT
v_gene: TRBV7-6; abundance: few; d_gene: .; j_gene: TRBJ1-1; CDR3aa: CASTLTGNTEAFF; CDR3nt: TGTGCCAGCACCTTGACAGGGAACACTGAAGCTTTCTTT
v_gene: TRBV2; abundance: few; d_gene: TRBD1; j_gene: TRBJ2-2; CDR3aa: CASSRQGDLFF; CDR3nt: TGTGCCAGCAGTAGACAGGGTGATCTGTTTTTT
v_gene: TRBV14; abundance: once; d_gene: .; j_gene: TRBJ1-1; CDR3aa: CASSAQGREAFF; CDR3nt: TGTGCCAGCAGCGCCCAGGGGAGAGAAGCTTTCTTT
v_gene: TRBV11-1; abundance: .; d_gene: .; j_gene: TRBJ1-5; CDR3aa: CASSLDPGKPQHF; CDR3nt: TGTGCCAGCAGCTTAGATCCGGGTAAGCCCCAGCATTTT
v_gene: TRBV6-1; abundance: .; d_gene: TRBD1; j_gene: TRBJ2-6; CDR3aa: CATRDRRSGANVLTF; CDR3nt: TGTGCCACAAGGGACAGAAGATCTGGGGCCAACGTCCTGACTTTC
v_gene: TRBV2; abundance: .; d_gene: TRBD1; j_gene: TRBJ2-2; CDR3aa: CASSADRGTRELFF; CDR3nt: TGTGCCAGCAGTGCCGACAGGGGAACCCGGGAGCTGTTTTTT
v_gene: TRBV4-1; abundance: .; d_gene: .; j_gene: TRBJ2-3; CDR3aa: CASSQEGGAYLVLQYF; CDR3nt: TGCGCCAGCAGCCAAGAAGGCGGGGCATACCTTGTTCTGCAGTATTTT
v_gene: TRBV5-8; abundance: .; d_gene: TRBD1; j_gene: TRBJ1-4; CDR3aa: CASSFGQGSLYEKLFF; CDR3nt: TGTGCCAGCAGCTTCGGACAGGGGTCCCTTTATGAAAAACTGTTTTTT
v_gene: TRBV6-5; abundance: .; d_gene: TRBD1; j_gene: TRBJ1-1; CDR3aa: CASSPRTGQNTEAFF; CDR3nt: TGTGCCAGCAGTCCGCGGACAGGGCAGAACACTGAAGCTTTCTTT
v_gene: TRBV7-3; abundance: .; d_gene: .; j_gene: TRBJ1-3; CDR3aa: CASSLFPGMAGNTIYF; CDR3nt: TGTGCCAGCAGCTTATTCCCAGGGATGGCAGGAAACACCATATATTTT
v_gene: TRBV6-1; abundance: .; d_gene: TRBD2; j_gene: TRBJ2-1; CDR3aa: CASSGTSGNEQFF; CDR3nt: TGTGCCAGCAGTGGGACTAGCGGCAATGAGCAGTTCTTC
v_gene: TRBV7-9; abundance: few; d_gene: TRBD2; j_gene: TRBJ2-5; CDR3aa: CASKLALQETQYF; CDR3nt: TGTGCCAGCAAACTAGCGCTCCAAGAGACCCAGTACTTC